The rows below give T cell receptor beta chains drawn from one sample of a study of human T cells and chemical hapten exposure. In TCRdb, the reads were re-called with MiXCR into one record per CDR3 protein. This table holds 95,000 to 150,000 distinct CDR3 sequences, approximately 9.3% found once. The sequencing input was whole blood. The receptors were sampled from a human donor in good health. Some clones in this sample may be carry-over from other donors' samples. Both conserved end residues are part of each CDR3. The order of the fields is clone size, D gene, J gene, V gene, CDR3 DNA, CDR3 protein. A D gene is named only where the DNA matches it firmly. The listing skips clone size in some rows; elsewhere it reads once, few, many or a size class.

clone size: many
D gene: NA
J gene: TRBJ1-6
V gene: TRBV6-6
CDR3 DNA: TGTGCCAGCAGTTACTCTGATAACAGGGTCCCTAATTCACCCCTCCACTTT
CDR3 protein: CASSYSDNRVPNSPLHF

clone size: many
D gene: NA
J gene: TRBJ2-2
V gene: TRBV27
CDR3 DNA: TGTGCCAGCAGTTCGCCTACACAGGGACTCCCCGACAGCGCGAACACCGGGGAGCTGTTTTTT
CDR3 protein: CASSSPTQGLPDSANTGELFF

clone size: few
D gene: NA
J gene: TRBJ1-2
V gene: TRBV6-2/TRBV6-3
CDR3 DNA: TGTGCCAGCAACCTGGACAGCGCAACCAACTATGGCTACACCTTC
CDR3 protein: CASNLDSATNYGYTF

clone size: many
D gene: TRBD1
J gene: TRBJ1-2
V gene: TRBV7-2
CDR3 DNA: TGTGCCAGCAGCTTAGCCACAGGGGGCGGTGGCTACACCTTC
CDR3 protein: CASSLATGGGGYTF

clone size: few
D gene: TRBD1
J gene: TRBJ2-1
V gene: TRBV5-1
CDR3 DNA: TGCGCCAGCAGCTTGGAAGGGACAGGGGGCCGGCGGGAGTACAATGAGCAGTTCTTC
CDR3 protein: CASSLEGTGGRREYNEQFF

clone size: many
D gene: NA
J gene: TRBJ1-2
V gene: TRBV7-2
CDR3 DNA: TGTGCCAGCAGCTTAGTTCCCCCCAGGGCTGTCGCCTATGGCTACACCTTC
CDR3 protein: CASSLVPPRAVAYGYTF

clone size: NA
D gene: TRBD1
J gene: TRBJ1-5
V gene: TRBV9
CDR3 DNA: TGTGCCAGCAGCGTAGCGACAGGGAGCAATCAGCCCCAGCATTTT
CDR3 protein: CASSVATGSNQPQHF

clone size: many
D gene: NA
J gene: TRBJ2-2
V gene: TRBV6-5
CDR3 DNA: TGTGCCAGCAGTTACGGGTCCACCGGGGAGCTGTTTTTT
CDR3 protein: CASSYGSTGELFF

clone size: NA
D gene: NA
J gene: TRBJ2-5
V gene: TRBV7-9
CDR3 DNA: TGTGCCAGCAGCGGAGACGGGACCCAGTACTTC
CDR3 protein: CASSGDGTQYF

clone size: many
D gene: NA
J gene: TRBJ2-5
V gene: TRBV25-1
CDR3 DNA: TGTGCCAGCAGTGAATTGGGGACCCAGTACTTC
CDR3 protein: CASSELGTQYF

clone size: NA
D gene: NA
J gene: TRBJ2-3
V gene: TRBV29-1
CDR3 DNA: TGCAGCGTTGAGATAGATTCAAGCACAGATACGCAGTATTTT
CDR3 protein: CSVEIDSSTDTQYF

clone size: NA
D gene: NA
J gene: TRBJ1-3
V gene: TRBV6-6
CDR3 DNA: TGTGCCAGCAGTGATTCCGGAAACACCATATATTTT
CDR3 protein: CASSDSGNTIYF

clone size: NA
D gene: NA
J gene: TRBJ2-7
V gene: TRBV20-1
CDR3 DNA: TGCAGTGCTAGGGAGGACCGACGCGACGAGCAGTACTTC
CDR3 protein: CSAREDRRDEQYF

clone size: many
D gene: NA
J gene: TRBJ1-4
V gene: TRBV6-2/TRBV6-3
CDR3 DNA: TGTGCCAGCCGGACAGCAACTAATGAAAAACTGTTTTTT
CDR3 protein: CASRTATNEKLFF

clone size: NA
D gene: TRBD1
J gene: TRBJ2-1
V gene: TRBV19
CDR3 DNA: TGTGCCAGTAGTAGTCAGCAGGGGGCCTGGCTGAATGAGCAGTTCTTC
CDR3 protein: CASSSQQGAWLNEQFF

clone size: few
D gene: NA
J gene: TRBJ1-2
V gene: TRBV6-5
CDR3 DNA: TGTGCCAGCCGACGAACCGGAGGCTACACCTTC
CDR3 protein: CASRRTGGYTF

clone size: NA
D gene: TRBD2
J gene: TRBJ2-1
V gene: TRBV18
CDR3 DNA: TGTGCCAGCTCACCACGGGACTCTAGCGGGAGCTCCTACAATGAGCAGTTCTTC
CDR3 protein: CASSPRDSSGSSYNEQFF

clone size: NA
D gene: NA
J gene: TRBJ2-1
V gene: TRBV2
CDR3 DNA: TGTGCCAGCATTGAGGGAAGCTACAATGAGCAGTTCTTC
CDR3 protein: CASIEGSYNEQFF

clone size: many
D gene: NA
J gene: TRBJ1-6
V gene: TRBV20-1
CDR3 DNA: TGCAGTGCTAGAGGTCAGCGGGAATCACCCCTCCACTTT
CDR3 protein: CSARGQRESPLHF

clone size: many
D gene: NA
J gene: TRBJ2-7
V gene: TRBV30
CDR3 DNA: TGTGCCTGGACCGGGACTCGCCCCTACGAGCAGTACTTC
CDR3 protein: CAWTGTRPYEQYF

clone size: few
D gene: NA
J gene: TRBJ1-1
V gene: TRBV20-1
CDR3 DNA: TGCAGTGCTAGAACGGCTCTTATGAACACTGAAGCTTTCTTT
CDR3 protein: CSARTALMNTEAFF

clone size: few
D gene: NA
J gene: TRBJ2-7
V gene: TRBV5-4
CDR3 DNA: TGTGCCAGCAGCTTGCTGGTCCGTGGCGTGGGCAGGGAGGCATTC
CDR3 protein: CASSLLVRGVGREAF

clone size: NA
D gene: NA
J gene: TRBJ2-3
V gene: TRBV7-9
CDR3 DNA: TGTGCCAGCAGCTTAGGAACGGGGGAGCTCACCACAGATACGCAGTATTTT
CDR3 protein: CASSLGTGELTTDTQYF

clone size: NA
D gene: TRBD1
J gene: TRBJ2-3
V gene: TRBV7-2
CDR3 DNA: TGTGCCAGCAGCTTAGTTGGACAGGTCGCAGATACGCAGTATTTT
CDR3 protein: CASSLVGQVADTQYF

clone size: few
D gene: NA
J gene: TRBJ1-2
V gene: TRBV5-6
CDR3 DNA: TGTGCCAGCAGCTTTACAGGGCTTGGCTACACCTTC
CDR3 protein: CASSFTGLGYTF

clone size: few
D gene: TRBD2
J gene: TRBJ2-3
V gene: TRBV27
CDR3 DNA: TGTGCCAGCAGTGTAGCGGGGGGAGATACGCAGTATTTT
CDR3 protein: CASSVAGGDTQYF

clone size: many
D gene: TRBD2
J gene: TRBJ2-1
V gene: TRBV6-5
CDR3 DNA: TGTGCCAGCAGACTACTAGCGGGGGGGACCAACAATGAGCAGTTCTTC
CDR3 protein: CASRLLAGGTNNEQFF

clone size: NA
D gene: NA
J gene: TRBJ1-4
V gene: TRBV6-1
CDR3 DNA: TGTGCCAGCAGTGAAAACCCAATGATTGTAACTAATGAAAAACTGTTTTTT
CDR3 protein: CASSENPMIVTNEKLFF

clone size: NA
D gene: NA
J gene: TRBJ2-1
V gene: TRBV11-3
CDR3 DNA: TGTGCCAGCAGCTTAGGGGGATCGGGGGCCTACTCCTACAATGAGCAGTTCTTC
CDR3 protein: CASSLGGSGAYSYNEQFF

clone size: NA
D gene: NA
J gene: TRBJ1-5
V gene: TRBV6-1
CDR3 DNA: TGTGCCACTAGGGGCAATCAGCCCCAGCATTTT
CDR3 protein: CATRGNQPQHF

clone size: NA
D gene: TRBD2
J gene: TRBJ2-1
V gene: TRBV6-1
CDR3 DNA: TGTGCCAGCAGTGAAACACTGACTAGCCGGTACAATGAGCAGTTCTTC
CDR3 protein: CASSETLTSRYNEQFF

clone size: NA
D gene: TRBD2
J gene: TRBJ2-1
V gene: TRBV28
CDR3 DNA: TGTGCCAGCAGTTGGGGCGGGGGAGGAGGCAATGAGCAGTTCTTC
CDR3 protein: CASSWGGGGGNEQFF

clone size: few
D gene: NA
J gene: TRBJ2-3
V gene: TRBV5-5
CDR3 DNA: TGTGCCAGCAGCTTGATACTAATGGCTTCTAGTATCACAGATACGCAGTATTTT
CDR3 protein: CASSLILMASSITDTQYF

clone size: NA
D gene: NA
J gene: TRBJ1-3
V gene: TRBV10-3
CDR3 DNA: TGTGCCATCAGTGAGTCTTCGGGGCCTGGAAACACCATATATTTT
CDR3 protein: CAISESSGPGNTIYF

clone size: NA
D gene: NA
J gene: TRBJ1-5
V gene: TRBV6-2/TRBV6-3
CDR3 DNA: TGTGCCAGCAGTTACGTCCGCAATCAGCCCCAGCATTTT
CDR3 protein: CASSYVRNQPQHF

clone size: many
D gene: NA
J gene: TRBJ1-6
V gene: TRBV7-9
CDR3 DNA: TGTGCCAGCAGTCCCACCTTGGGGAATTCACCCCTCCACTTT
CDR3 protein: CASSPTLGNSPLHF

clone size: few
D gene: TRBD1
J gene: TRBJ2-7
V gene: TRBV6-6
CDR3 DNA: TGTGCCAGCAGTTACACCCCAGGAGGGACAGGGGTCTCCTACGAGCAGTACTTC
CDR3 protein: CASSYTPGGTGVSYEQYF

clone size: NA
D gene: NA
J gene: TRBJ1-5
V gene: TRBV6-2/TRBV6-3
CDR3 DNA: TGTGCCAGCAGTAAACAGGATTATAGCAATCAGCCCCAGCATTTT
CDR3 protein: CASSKQDYSNQPQHF

clone size: few
D gene: NA
J gene: TRBJ1-1
V gene: TRBV4-3
CDR3 DNA: TGCGCCAGCAGCCCCTTTGAAGCGAACACTGAAGCTTTCTTT
CDR3 protein: CASSPFEANTEAFF

clone size: many
D gene: NA
J gene: TRBJ1-1
V gene: TRBV6-5
CDR3 DNA: TGTGCCAGCAGTTACATAGCAGGGAACACTGAAGCTTTCTTT
CDR3 protein: CASSYIAGNTEAFF